These 17 T cell receptor beta chains share one sample of origin, sequenced in a study of shared clonotypes between healthy human individuals. Libraries were prepared by immunoSEQ multiplex PCR; TCRdb keeps only in-frame clonotypes and omits some of them. The sample has roughly 770,000 clones, around 96% seen once. Positive CCR7 selection of CD45RO-negative cells yielded the naive CD8 cells, and terminally differentiated effector memory CD45RA+ cells were excluded. The specimen sequenced was naive CD8+ T cells sorted from blood. The receptors originated from a man aged 25-40 years in good health.

The gene calls are TRBV6-5 and TRBJ2-7; 10 nucleotides match TRBD1. V gave up 2 bases and J gave up 7 bases; unmatched junction bases: 11. CDR1 and CDR2 from the germline V gene are MNHEY and SVGAGI. The CDR3 extends over 16 amino acids. The CDR3 DNA reads as TGTGCCAGCAGTTACGGACAGGGGGTCCTCTGGTGGGAGCAGTACTTC. Translation gives CASSYGQGVLWWEQYF.

The gene calls are TRBV7-9 and TRBJ1-2, with D possibly being TRBD1 (6 bases). The V end lost 1 base, the J end lost 2 bases, and 17 bases lay between the germline ends. This CDR3 comprises 17 residues. The germline V gene has CDR1 SEHNR and CDR2 FQNEAQ (reference sequence). CDR3 sequence: CASSLGGTYRVNYGYTF. The DNA for the CDR3 is TGTGCCAGCAGCTTAGGGGGCACTTACAGGGTCAACTATGGCTACACCTTC.

This clone showed up just a few times. The sample holds other DNA sequences that translate to the same CDR3. J is TRBJ2-7 and V is TRBV11-2; D is undetermined. This CDR3 is built from 11 residues. Germline V CDR1 and CDR2: SGHAT, FQNNGV. V was clipped by 2 bases and J by 2 bases, with 1 base between them. CDR3 amino acids: CASSLTYEQYF. CDR3 DNA sequence: TGTGCCAGCAGCTTAACCTACGAGCAGTACTTC.

V gene TRBV5-4 combines with J gene TRBJ2-3; TRBD1 or TRBD2 may be the D gene (5 bases each). CDR3 size: 14 residues. Deletions cut 4 bases from V and 5 bases from J, with 14 bases between. Germline values: CDR1 SGHNT, CDR2 YYREEE (reference sequence). The CDR3 sequence: CASSARGPEDTQYF. DNA for the CDR3: TGTGCCAGCAGCGCCCGGGGCCCCGAAGATACGCAGTATTTT.

The V gene is TRBV9, the J gene TRBJ2-7, with D possibly matching TRBD2 (5 bases). Germline CDR1 reads SGDLS; CDR2 reads YYNGEE. V gave up 0 bases and J gave up 10 bases, with 14 bases separating them. The CDR3 runs to 13 residues. The CDR3 reads CASSVEGVGEQYF. For the CDR3, the DNA is TGTGCCAGCAGCGTAGAGGGAGTTGGAGAACAGTACTTC.

The V and J genes are TRBV5-1 and TRBJ1-2; 8 positions match TRBD1. The V gene's germline CDR1 is SGHRS and CDR2 YFSETQ. V dropped 3 bases and J dropped 3; count of bases not matched to a gene: 4. This CDR3 contains 14 residues. Here the CDR3 reads CASSWGQADYGYTF. For the CDR3, the DNA is TGCGCCAGCAGCTGGGGACAGGCCGACTATGGCTACACCTTC.

The rearrangement uses TRBV27 and TRBJ2-1; 7 nucleotides agree with TRBD1. The junction had 9 bases not matched to a gene; V was cut back by 4 bases and J by 3 bases. The CDR3 covers 16 residues. Looked up from germline, CDR1 is MNHEY and CDR2 is SMNVEV (reference sequence). CDR3 nucleotides: TGTGCCAGCAGTTCTTTTCTAACAGGGGTCTACAATGAGCAGTTCTTC. Its translation: CASSSFLTGVYNEQFF.

This chain links TRBV28 with TRBJ1-2, with D possibly being TRBD1 (6 bases). Germline V lookup: CDR1 MDHEN, CDR2 SYDVKM. Trimming stripped 11 bases from V and 3 bases from J, with 16 bases between. This CDR3 has 13 residues. CDR3 loop: CASKGEVDYGYTF. In nucleotides, the CDR3 is TGTGCCTCCAAGGGGGAGGTCGACTATGGCTACACCTTC.

V usage is TRBV10-3 and J usage is TRBJ2-5, with 12 nucleotides matching TRBD1. The CDR3 spans 15 residues. CDR1 is ENHRY and CDR2 is SYGVKD in the germline V gene. The V segment lost 5 bases and the J segment 5 bases; nucleotides outside the gene matches: 6. CDR3 region: CAISLRDRGRETQYF. The DNA of the CDR3 is TGTGCCATCAGTCTCCGGGACAGGGGGCGGGAGACCCAGTACTTC.

J is TRBJ2-7 and V is TRBV7-9; TRBD1 matches at 7 bases. The germline V gene has CDR1 SEHNR and CDR2 FQNEAQ (reference sequence). Germline trimming cut 6 bases from V and 5 bases from J; bases unmatched to any gene: 7. CDR3 length: 13 amino acids. DNA for the CDR3: TGTGCCAGCAGACACAGGGGTGACAACGAGCAGTACTTC. Translated: CASRHRGDNEQYF.

This rearrangement joins TRBV19 to TRBJ2-1, with a weak D call TRBD1 (6 bases). The germline gives CDR1 LNHDA, CDR2 SQIVND (reference sequence). The V end was cut by 6 bases, the J end by 4 bases, with 10 bases between. The CDR3 loop spans 13 amino acids. CDR3 DNA: TGTGCCAGTAGCACGACAGGATACAATGAGCAGTTCTTC. Protein: CASSTTGYNEQFF.

This chain uses TRBV9 with TRBJ2-7, with unresolved D. Germline-derived CDR1 and CDR2 are SGDLS and YYNGEE. Deletions cut 4 bases from V and 2 bases from J, with 13 bases between. The CDR3 length is 14 residues. The CDR3 loop is CASSTGAITYEQYF. CDR3 DNA sequence: TGTGCCAGCAGCACCGGAGCTATAACCTACGAGCAGTACTTC.

The V and J genes are TRBV4-2 and TRBJ2-1, with 9 bases lining up with TRBD2. Trimming removed 4 bases from V and 6 bases from J; junction bases left unmatched: 25. There are 21 residues in the CDR3. Per the germline V gene, CDR1 is LGHNA and CDR2 is YNFKEQ. DNA for the CDR3: TGTGCCAGCAGCCGATTGCATGTTAGCGGGAGCACTACCGGATCGACCAATGAGCAGTTCTTC. Its protein is CASSRLHVSGSTTGSTNEQFF.

V is TRBV6-5 and J is TRBJ2-7, with 7 nucleotides matching TRBD1. Germline trimming cut 2 bases from V and 1 base from J; bases unmatched to any gene: 8. The CDR3 covers 16 residues. Germline values: CDR1 MNHEY, CDR2 SVGAGI. CDR3 DNA: TGTGCCAGCAGTTACCTTATGACAGGGAAATCCTACGAGCAGTACTTC. It translates to CASSYLMTGKSYEQYF.

The chain carries TRBV4-3 and TRBJ2-3, with unresolved D. CDR3 size: 16 residues. V lost 3 bases and J 9 bases, leaving 22 bases between the germline ends. Germline loops: CDR1 LGHNA, CDR2 YSLEER. The CDR3 DNA follows: TGCGCCAGCAGCCAGGGGTACAGTCAACAGTTCATCACGCAGTATTTT. Translating gives CASSQGYSQQFITQYF.

The rearrangement links TRBV6-1 to TRBJ2-7, with 7 bases lining up with TRBD1. The V gene's germline CDR1 is MNHNS and CDR2 SASEGT. This CDR3 is built from 15 residues. V lost 1 base, J lost 0 bases, and 3 bases stayed unmatched. CDR3 sequence: CASSEEQGISYEQYF. DNA for the CDR3: TGTGCCAGCAGTGAAGAACAGGGGATCTCCTACGAGCAGTACTTC.

This clone was seen only once. V is TRBV5-1 and J is TRBJ2-1, with 8 bases fitting TRBD1. V lost 0 bases to trimming and J lost 9 bases; unmatched junction nucleotides: 14. This CDR3 has 17 residues. Germline V gene lookup returns CDR1 SGHRS and CDR2 YFSETQ. The DNA of the CDR3 is TGCGCCAGCAGCTTGGTAGTTACGGGACAGGTTGGTGGTGAGCAGTTCTTC. This encodes CASSLVVTGQVGGEQFF.